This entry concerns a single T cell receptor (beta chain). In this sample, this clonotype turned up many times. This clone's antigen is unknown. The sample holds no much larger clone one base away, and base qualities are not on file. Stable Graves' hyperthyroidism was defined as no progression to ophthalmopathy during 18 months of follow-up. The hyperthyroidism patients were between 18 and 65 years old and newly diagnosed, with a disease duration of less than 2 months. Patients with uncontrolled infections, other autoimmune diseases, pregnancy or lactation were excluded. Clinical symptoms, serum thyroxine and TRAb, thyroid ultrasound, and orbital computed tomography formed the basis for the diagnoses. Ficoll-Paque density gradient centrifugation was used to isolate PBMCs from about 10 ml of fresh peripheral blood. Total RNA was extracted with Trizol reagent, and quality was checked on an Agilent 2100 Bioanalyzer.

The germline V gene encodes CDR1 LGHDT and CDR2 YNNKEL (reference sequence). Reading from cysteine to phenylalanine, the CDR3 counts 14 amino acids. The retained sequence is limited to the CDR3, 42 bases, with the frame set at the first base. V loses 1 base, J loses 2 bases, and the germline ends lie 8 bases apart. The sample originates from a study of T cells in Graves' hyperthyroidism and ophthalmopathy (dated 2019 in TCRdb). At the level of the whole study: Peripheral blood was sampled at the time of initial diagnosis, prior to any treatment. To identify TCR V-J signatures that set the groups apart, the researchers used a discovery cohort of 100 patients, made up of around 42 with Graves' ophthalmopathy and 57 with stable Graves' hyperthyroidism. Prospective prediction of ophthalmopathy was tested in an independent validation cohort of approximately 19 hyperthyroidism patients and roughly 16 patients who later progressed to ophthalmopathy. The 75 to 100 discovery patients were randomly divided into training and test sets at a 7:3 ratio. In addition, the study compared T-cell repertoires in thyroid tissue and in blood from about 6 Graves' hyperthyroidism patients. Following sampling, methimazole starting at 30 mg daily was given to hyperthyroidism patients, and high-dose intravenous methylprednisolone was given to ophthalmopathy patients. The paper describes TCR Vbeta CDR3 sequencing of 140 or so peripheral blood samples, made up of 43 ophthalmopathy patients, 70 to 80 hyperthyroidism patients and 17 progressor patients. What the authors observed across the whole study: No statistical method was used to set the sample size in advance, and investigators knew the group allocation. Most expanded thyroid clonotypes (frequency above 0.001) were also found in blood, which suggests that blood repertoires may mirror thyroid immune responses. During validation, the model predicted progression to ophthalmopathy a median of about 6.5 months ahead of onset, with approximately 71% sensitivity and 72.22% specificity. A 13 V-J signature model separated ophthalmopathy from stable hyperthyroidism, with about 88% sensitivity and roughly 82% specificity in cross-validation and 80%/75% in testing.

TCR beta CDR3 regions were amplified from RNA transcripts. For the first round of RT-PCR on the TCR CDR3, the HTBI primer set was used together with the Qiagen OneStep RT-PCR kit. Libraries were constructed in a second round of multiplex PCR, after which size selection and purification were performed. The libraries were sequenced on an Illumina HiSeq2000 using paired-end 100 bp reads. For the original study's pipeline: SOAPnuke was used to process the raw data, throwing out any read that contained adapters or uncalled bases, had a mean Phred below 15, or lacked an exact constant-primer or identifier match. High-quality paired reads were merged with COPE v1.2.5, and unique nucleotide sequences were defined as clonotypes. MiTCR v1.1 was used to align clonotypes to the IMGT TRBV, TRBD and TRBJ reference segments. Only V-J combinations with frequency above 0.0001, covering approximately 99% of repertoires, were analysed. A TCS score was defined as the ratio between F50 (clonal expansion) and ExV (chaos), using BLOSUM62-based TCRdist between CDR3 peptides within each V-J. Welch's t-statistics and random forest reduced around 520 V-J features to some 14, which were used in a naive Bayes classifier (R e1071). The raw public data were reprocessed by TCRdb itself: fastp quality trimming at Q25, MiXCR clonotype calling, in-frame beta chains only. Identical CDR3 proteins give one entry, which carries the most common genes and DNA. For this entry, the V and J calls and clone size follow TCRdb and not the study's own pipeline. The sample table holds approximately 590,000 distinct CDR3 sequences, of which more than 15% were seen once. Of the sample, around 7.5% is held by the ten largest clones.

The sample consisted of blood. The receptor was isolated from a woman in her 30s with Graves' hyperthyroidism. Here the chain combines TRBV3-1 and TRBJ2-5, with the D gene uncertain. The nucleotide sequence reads TGTGCCAGCAGCCAAGGCCGTTTACAAGAGACCCAGTACTTC. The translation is CASSQGRLQETQYF.